This TCR beta chain was observed in a study of T-cell memory formation after mild COVID-19. Germline CDR1 and CDR2: MNHEY and SVGAGI. V gave up 6 bases and J gave up 8 bases; unmatched junction bases: 10. The CDR3 consists of 14 residues. TCRdb redid the calling of the 5' RACE reads with MiXCR, one entry per CDR3 protein. This sample has 450,000 to 650,000 distinct CDR3 sequences, with roughly a fifth found just once. The chain employs TRBV6-5 and TRBJ1-2; 9 positions match TRBD1. Input material: PBMCs or a T cell subset sorted from them (not recorded which). The TCR comes from an adult woman who had mild COVID-19 (a few samples of this study predate the infection). Cell type and time point are not known. In DNA form, the CDR3 reads TGTGCCAGCAGAAACAGGGGGCGCGAGGGCGGCTACACCTTC. It specifies CASRNRGREGGYTF.